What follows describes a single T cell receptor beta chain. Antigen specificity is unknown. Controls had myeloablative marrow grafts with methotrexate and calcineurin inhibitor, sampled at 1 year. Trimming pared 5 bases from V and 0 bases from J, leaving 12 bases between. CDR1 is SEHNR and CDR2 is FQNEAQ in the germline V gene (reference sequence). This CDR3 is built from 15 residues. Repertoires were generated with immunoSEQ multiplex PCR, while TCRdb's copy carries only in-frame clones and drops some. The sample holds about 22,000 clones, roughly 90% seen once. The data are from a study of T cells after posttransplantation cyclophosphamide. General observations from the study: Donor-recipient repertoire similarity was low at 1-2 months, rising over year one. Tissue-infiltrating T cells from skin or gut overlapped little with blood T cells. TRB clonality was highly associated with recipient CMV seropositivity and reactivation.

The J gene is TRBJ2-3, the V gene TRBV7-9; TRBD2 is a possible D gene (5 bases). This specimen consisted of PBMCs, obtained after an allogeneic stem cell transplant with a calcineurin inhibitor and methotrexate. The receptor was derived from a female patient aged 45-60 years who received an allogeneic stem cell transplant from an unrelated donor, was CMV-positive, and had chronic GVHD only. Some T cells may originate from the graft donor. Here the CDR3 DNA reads TGTGCCAGCAGCCCCCGGCTAGCTAGCACAGATACGCAGTATTTT. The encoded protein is CASSPRLASTDTQYF.